The 23 T cell receptor beta chains below come from one sample, sequenced in a study of blood T cell repertoires in COVID-19 (dated by TCRdb to the early 2020s). Libraries came from the immunoSEQ multiplex PCR assay. What TCRdb holds here is the immuneACCESS table cut down to in-frame rearrangements. Part of the clones is not present; checked against another copy, under half of the missing clones reflect an unresolved V gene, and the others are unexplained. The sample profile shows about 32,000 clones; 65% to 90% of them were found once. About 6% of the sample belongs to the ten largest clones. Material: peripheral blood. These receptors originate from an elderly woman with active or convalescent COVID-19.

This clone has just a few counts. V usage is TRBV2 and J usage is TRBJ2-4; TRBD1 aligns across 10 bases. V lost 1 base to trimming and J lost 7 bases; unmatched junction nucleotides: 4. Per germline, CDR1 SNHLY and CDR2 FYNNEI. The CDR3 extends over 15 amino acids. CDR3 amino acids: CASSEETGGLNIQYF. CDR3 nucleotides: TGTGCCAGCAGTGAAGAGACAGGGGGCCTGAACATTCAGTACTTC.

CDR3 sequence reads: CASSLDSLASPDTQYF. The CDR3 DNA is TGTGCCAGCAGCTTGGATTCACTAGCGAGCCCAGATACGCAGTATTTT. This sequence joins TRBV5-4 and TRBJ2-3, with 7 nucleotides matching TRBD2. Germline V gives CDR1 SGHNT, CDR2 YYREEE (reference sequence). V trimming: 0 bases; J trimming: 4 bases; junction bases outside the gene matches: 8. CDR3 length: 16 residues.

The chain carries TRBV7-9 and TRBJ2-2; D uncertain. This CDR3 has 14 amino acids. V gave up 5 bases and J gave up 2 bases, with 9 bases separating them. Germline V gene lookup returns CDR1 SEHNR and CDR2 FQNEAQ (reference sequence). The DNA of the CDR3 is TGTGCCAGCAGCATGCTAATAAACACCGGGGAGCTGTTTTTT. This encodes CASSMLINTGELFF.

The chain recombines TRBV28 with TRBJ1-5, with D unclear. This CDR3 region has 11 residues. Trimming left V 9 bases short and J 5 bases short, with 8 bases between. Germline CDR1 is MDHEN and CDR2 is SYDVKM. The CDR3 sequence: CASKNDQPQHF. The CDR3 DNA sequence: TGTGCCAGTAAAAATGATCAGCCCCAGCATTTT.

V is TRBV18 and J is TRBJ1-1; no clear D. V lost 0 bases and J 5 bases, leaving 13 bases between the germline ends. There are 15 residues in the CDR3. Germline CDR1 and CDR2: KGHSH and LQKENI. CDR3 in amino acids: CASSPPTEGRTEAFF. The DNA for the CDR3 is TGTGCCAGCTCACCACCGACCGAGGGAAGAACTGAAGCTTTCTTT.

This chain uses TRBV28 with TRBJ1-3, with TRBD1 matching over 7 bases. Germline values: CDR1 MDHEN, CDR2 SYDVKM. V was clipped by 4 bases and J by 6 bases; unmatched bases: 6. CDR3 length: 14 residues. Here the CDR3 DNA reads TGTGCCAGCAGTTACAGGGGTCCGCCAAACACCATATATTTT. This codes for CASSYRGPPNTIYF.

The chain employs TRBV3-1 (or the pseudogene TRBV3-2) and TRBJ1-2; D not resolved. Germline V gene lookup returns CDR1 LGHDT and CDR2 YNNKEL (reference sequence). CDR3 length: 13 amino acids. V lost 5 bases and J 8 bases, leaving 15 bases between the germline ends. The CDR3 bases are TGTGCCAGCAGCGAACGACCGGGGTTCGGCTACACCTTC. Translating gives CASSERPGFGYTF.

The chain is built from TRBV27 and TRBJ2-7; D gene uncertain. Trimming removed 0 bases from V and 0 bases from J, with 3 bases in between. CDR3 length: 13 residues. CDR1 and CDR2 from the germline V gene are MNHEY and SMNVEV (reference sequence). In nucleotides, the CDR3 is TGTGCCAGCAGTTTATCCCTCTCCTACGAGCAGTACTTC. Protein product: CASSLSLSYEQYF.

The V call is TRBV12-3 or TRBV12-4, the J call TRBJ2-7, with D unclear. Trimming removed 3 bases at V and 3 bases at J, with 3 bases between. This CDR3 comprises 11 residues. The CDR3 here is CASSFRYEQYF. In nucleotides, the CDR3 is TGTGCCAGCAGTTTTCGCTACGAGCAGTACTTC.

The rearrangement links TRBV3-1 (or the pseudogene TRBV3-2) to TRBJ1-5; D might be TRBD1 (6 bases). This CDR3 has 16 residues. The germline V and J ends were trimmed by 1 base and 1 base, with 11 bases remaining between them. Germline-derived CDR1 and CDR2 are LGHDT and YNNKEL (reference sequence). The CDR3 reads CASSQGGDKSNQPQHF. CDR3 DNA: TGTGCCAGCAGCCAAGGTGGGGACAAAAGCAATCAGCCCCAGCATTTT.

This chain uses TRBV2 with TRBJ1-5; TRBD1 might be the D (6 bases). The germline V gene has CDR1 SNHLY and CDR2 FYNNEI. Trimming cost V 7 bases and J 5 bases, with 15 bases left between them. The length of the CDR3 is 14 residues. CDR3 amino acids: CASNTGNYHQPQHF. In DNA form, the CDR3 reads TGTGCCAGCAATACAGGGAATTATCATCAGCCCCAGCATTTT. The full variable domain, completed using reference TRBV2 and TRBJ1-5, is EPEVTQTPSHQVTQMGQEVILRCVPISNHLYFYWYRQILGQKVEFLVSFYNNEISEKSEIFDDQFSVERPDGSNFTLKIRSTKLEDSAMYFCASNTGNYHQPQHFGDGTRLSIL.

The chain recombines TRBV10-3 with TRBJ1-1, with D unclear. Germline assignment: CDR1 ENHRY and CDR2 SYGVKD. This CDR3 contains 14 residues. The V end was cut by 5 bases, the J end by 0 bases, with 10 bases between. The CDR3: CAISPSVVNTEAFF. The CDR3 DNA sequence: TGTGCCATCAGTCCCTCGGTGGTGAACACTGAAGCTTTCTTT.

This clone was observed a few times. The rearrangement joins TRBV18 to TRBJ2-7; 9 bases are a match to TRBD2. The CDR3 contains 15 residues. The germline CDR1 and CDR2 sequences are KGHSH and LQKENI. Trimming cost V 2 bases and J 2 bases; bases outside gene matches: 4. CDR3 DNA: TGTGCCAGCTCACCAAGGGGACTAGCCACCTACGAGCAGTACTTC. Amino acids: CASSPRGLATYEQYF.

This clone came up once. V usage is TRBV10-3 and J usage is TRBJ2-5; 7 bases are a match to TRBD2. The germline V gene has CDR1 ENHRY and CDR2 SYGVKD. V lost 3 bases, J lost 5 bases, and 9 bases stayed unmatched. The CDR3 is made up of 15 amino acids. This CDR3 reads CAISEREGLGETQYF. CDR3 sequence (DNA): TGTGCCATCAGTGAAAGGGAGGGGCTGGGGGAGACCCAGTACTTC.

The genes are TRBV19 and TRBJ1-4; D ambiguous. Germline-derived CDR1 and CDR2 are LNHDA and SQIVND (reference sequence). Trimming shortened V by 4 bases and J by 0 bases, and 9 bases separated the two germline ends. The CDR3 spans 15 residues. Here the CDR3 reads CASSNALTTNEKLFF. CDR3 DNA: TGTGCCAGTAGTAACGCACTGACAACTAATGAAAAACTGTTTTTT.

This chain links TRBV29-1 with TRBJ1-1; TRBD1 aligns across 7 bases. The CDR3 contains 15 residues. Trimming removed 4 bases from V and 0 bases from J; junction bases left unmatched: 8. Germline loops: CDR1 SQVTM, CDR2 ANQGSEA. CDR3 DNA: TGCAGCGTTGGCAACAGGGGAATAATGAACACTGAAGCTTTCTTT. Amino acids: CSVGNRGIMNTEAFF.

The chain recombines TRBV7-9 with TRBJ2-7; 9 nucleotides match TRBD2. V was clipped by 0 bases and J by 4 bases; unmatched bases: 4. CDR3 length equals 15 residues. The germline V gene encodes CDR1 SEHNR and CDR2 FQNEAQ (reference sequence). DNA for the CDR3: TGTGCCAGCAGCTTAGCTAAGAGCGGGGGGTACGAGCAGTACTTC. It codes for CASSLAKSGGYEQYF.

As regards this clone: Sequence at one end of the junction differs from germline and may be a read error. This sequence joins TRBV7-8 and TRBJ2-5, with a possible D match to TRBD2 (5 bases). The germline gives CDR1 SGHVS, CDR2 FQNEAQ. This CDR3 region has 13 residues. This CDR3 is CASSLKRQETQHF. The CDR3 coding sequence is TGTGCCAGCAGCTTAAAGCGGCAAGAGACCCAGCACTTC.

V and J are TRBV2 and TRBJ1-4; a weak D match, TRBD1 (6 bases). Trimming left V 5 bases short and J 8 bases short, with 15 bases between. Germline V lookup: CDR1 SNHLY, CDR2 FYNNEI. This CDR3 region has 14 residues. The CDR3 sequence: CASSPMTGREKLFF. In DNA, the CDR3 is TGTGCCAGCAGTCCCATGACAGGTCGGGAAAAACTGTTTTTT.

A single count supports this clone. The rearrangement joins TRBV28 to TRBJ2-7; no reliable D call. CDR1 and CDR2 (germline): MDHEN, SYDVKM. The CDR3 loop spans 11 amino acids. Between the trimmed V and J ends, which lost 3 bases and 4 bases, there was a span of 4 bases. CDR3 loop: CASSFRYEQYF. As DNA, the CDR3 is TGTGCCAGCAGTTTTCGGTACGAGCAGTACTTC.

This chain joins TRBV5-5 and TRBJ1-4; TRBD1 matches at 10 bases. The CDR3 runs to 16 residues. The V segment lost 0 bases and the J segment 5 bases; nucleotides outside the gene matches: 4. The germline V gene has CDR1 SGHKS and CDR2 YYEKEE (reference sequence). The CDR3 loop reads CASSLGPTGGNEKLFF. CDR3 sequence (DNA): TGTGCCAGCAGCTTGGGCCCGACAGGGGGCAATGAAAAACTGTTTTTT.

This chain connects TRBV29-1 to TRBJ1-5; 9 nucleotides match TRBD1. Germline CDR1 SQVTM, CDR2 ANQGSEA. The CDR3 loop spans 13 amino acids. The junction had 3 bases not matched to a gene; V was cut back by 7 bases and J by 2 bases. In DNA, the CDR3 is TGCAGCGGGGGACAGGGTGGCAATCAGCCCCAGCATTTT. It codes for CSGGQGGNQPQHF. The full variable domain, with the rest looked up from reference TRBV29-1 and TRBJ1-5, is SAVISQKPSRDICQRGTSLTIQCQVDSQVTMMFWYRQQPGQSLTLIATANQGSEATYESGFVIDKFPISRPNLTFSTLTVSNMSPEDSSIYLCSGGQGGNQPQHFGDGTRLSIL.

The chain combines TRBV10-2 with TRBJ1-5, with D perhaps TRBD1 (6 bases). Germline CDR1 is WSHSY and CDR2 is SAAADI. The CDR3 is 13 amino acids. Trimming took 4 bases from V and 7 from J, leaving 11 bases between them. As DNA, the CDR3 is TGCGCCAGCAGTGCACAGGGAGAGCAGCCCCAGCATTTT. It codes for CASSAQGEQPQHF.